Reported below is one TCR beta chain. Residents of approximately 25 US areas, aged roughly 18 to 90 years, made up the participants. The CDR3 has 16 residues. This record belongs to a study of blood T cell repertoires in COVID-19. Source study methods: Amplification of reference gene primers was used by the study to estimate nucleated cell counts. Measured with immunoSEQ multiplex PCR; TCRdb has only the in-frame clones, and not every one. That table is the source of V, J and clone size, and D and trimming were worked out from the DNA. The profile covers roughly 250,000 clones, with more than 80% appearing a single time and just over 0.85% taken by the ten largest.

Material: PBMCs or T cells enriched from blood (not recorded which). This TCR was recovered from a man aged 50 to 60 who had been exposed to COVID-19. The chain links TRBV21-1 to TRBJ2-5; the table's D call, TRBD2, was not checked against the DNA. TRBV21-1 is an annotated pseudogene. The CDR3 here is CASSDGTTRPRGTQYF. Written as DNA, the CDR3 is TGTGCCAGCAGCGACGGGACTACGCGCCCGAGGGGGACCCAGTACTTC.